This T cell receptor (beta chain) was retrieved from a study of blood T cell repertoires in COVID-19. The authors' processing: The assay estimated nucleated cells by amplifying reference gene primers. The method was immunoSEQ multiplex PCR; TCRdb's version includes in-frame clones alone and lacks a portion of them. V and J calls and clone size are as listed in that table; D and trimming were resolved from the DNA. The data contain some 70,000 clones, roughly 88% of them singletons. Patients in Seattle were enrolled during active infection, then followed longitudinally. Germline CDR1 and CDR2: MNHEY and SVGAGI. Unmatched junction bases numbered 9, after V lost 0 bases and J lost 12 bases. The CDR3 sequence is 15 residues long.

The chain has TRBV6-5 and TRBJ1-4; 8 positions agree with TRBD1. Material: peripheral blood. The origin of this receptor is a man between 45 and 60 years old with COVID-19, enrolled during active disease. CDR3 region: CASSYSLTGVSELFF. As DNA, the CDR3 is TGTGCCAGCAGTTACTCTTTGACAGGGGTTAGTGAACTGTTTTTT.